The rows below give T cell receptor beta chains drawn from one sample of a study of T cell changes during pregnancy in multiple sclerosis. Sequenced by immunoSEQ multiplex PCR; TCRdb stores in-frame clones only, minus some. Of about 66,000 clones listed, 90% to 95% were seen once; the top ten hold approximately 5.7%. The sequences come from CD8+ T cells from peripheral blood mononuclear cells, collected before pregnancy. The source is a female donor with multiple sclerosis, enrolled in a pregnancy study. Each CDR3 is given without its conserved first and last residue.

j_call,v_call,cdr3_aa
TRBJ2-7,TRBV2,SPKESWLETGLPYEQY
TRBJ2-1,TRBV2,ASFSGTGFFNEQF
TRBJ1-6,TRBV19,ASSIVENSPLH
TRBJ2-7,TRBV7-6,ASSLLTASYEQY
TRBJ2-7,TRBV9,ASSAQGTGTYEQY
TRBJ1-2,TRBV7-9,ASSLAVDRGAFYGYT
TRBJ1-5,TRBV6-6,ASSYDGTGGNQPQH
TRBJ1-1,TRBV6-6,ASSYGVRVTPEAF
TRBJ2-7,TRBV5-6,ASSSGGSYEQY
TRBJ2-3,TRBV10-3,AISGWGQSTDTQY
TRBJ2-1,TRBV6-6,ASSYLAGGFNEQF
TRBJ1-1,TRBV9,ASSATGTGVPISPMNTEAF
TRBJ2-3,TRBV11-2,ASSLAGGSTDTQY
TRBJ1-5,TRBV7-9,ASSSELTGEGQPQH
TRBJ2-1,TRBV13,ASSLEGGGHNEQF
TRBJ1-6,TRBV18,ASSLRNSLYNSPLH